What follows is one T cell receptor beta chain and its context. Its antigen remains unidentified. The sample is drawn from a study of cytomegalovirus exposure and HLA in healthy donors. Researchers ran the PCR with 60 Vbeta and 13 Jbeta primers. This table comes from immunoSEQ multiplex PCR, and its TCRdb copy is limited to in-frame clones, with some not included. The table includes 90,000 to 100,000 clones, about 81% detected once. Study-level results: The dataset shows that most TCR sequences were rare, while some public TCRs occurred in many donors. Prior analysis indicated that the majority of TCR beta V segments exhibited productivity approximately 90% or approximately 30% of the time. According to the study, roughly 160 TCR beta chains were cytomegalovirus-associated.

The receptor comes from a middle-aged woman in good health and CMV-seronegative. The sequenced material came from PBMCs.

Written as DNA, the CDR3 is TGTGCCAGCAGCCCGTGGCCTTCTGGTGAGCAGTTCTTC. Amino acid sequence: CASSPWPSGEQFF. This chain connects TRBV7-2 to TRBJ2-1; unclear D gene. This CDR3 comprises 13 residues. V was pared by 5 bases and J by 9 bases, with 14 bases between. Germline loops: CDR1 SGHTA, CDR2 FQGNSA.